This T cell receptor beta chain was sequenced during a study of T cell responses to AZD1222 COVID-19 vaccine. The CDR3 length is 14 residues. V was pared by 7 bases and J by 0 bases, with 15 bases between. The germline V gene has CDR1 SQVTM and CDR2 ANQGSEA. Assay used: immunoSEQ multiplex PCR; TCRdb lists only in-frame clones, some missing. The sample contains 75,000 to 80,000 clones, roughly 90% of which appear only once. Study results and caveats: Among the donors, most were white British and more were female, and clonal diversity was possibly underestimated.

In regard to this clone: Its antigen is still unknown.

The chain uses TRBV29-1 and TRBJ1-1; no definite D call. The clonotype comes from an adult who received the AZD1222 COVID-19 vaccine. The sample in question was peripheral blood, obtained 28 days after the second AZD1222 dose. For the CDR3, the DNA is TGCAGCGGGTCAGGCAGGATGATGAACACTGAAGCTTTCTTT. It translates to CSGSGRMMNTEAFF.